This T cell receptor (beta chain) emerged from a study of blood T cell repertoires in COVID-19 (dated by TCRdb to 2019 to 2021). With regard to the full study: The collaborator samples originated in the United States, Italy and Spain and spanned the acute and convalescent phases of COVID-19. The prospective study material was composed of cDNA or gDNA derived from T cells, B-cell-depleted T cells, or PBMCs. Subjects who had been exposed to COVID-19, were actively infected with it, or had recovered from it provided the deeply sampled blood TCRbeta repertoires that made up the dataset. The repertoires were released in a freely available public database meant as a resource for research on the immune response to SARS-CoV-2. Samples came from the ongoing ImmuneRACE study (first 160 participants) plus 1,254 subjects from 6 global collaborators. Sample metadata almost always included a de-identified subject ID, COVID-19 status, age in years and sex. Where HLA class I and class II types were available, the types were taken from metadata supplied by the sample provider, not from assay-based typing.

Each collaborating institution followed its own protocols to collect whole blood in K2EDTA tubes. Collaborator samples were shipped for TCRbeta analysis as frozen whole blood, isolated PBMCs, or DNA extracted from either sample type. TCRbeta CDR3 regions were amplified from genomic DNA using the immunoSEQ Assay, a bias-controlled multiplex PCR. In the original analysis: The number of nucleated cells in each sample was estimated from the amplification of reference gene primers within the assay. To quantify the absolute abundance of each unique TCRbeta CDR3 rearrangement, sequence reads were collapsed and filtered. For each sample, productive Simpson clonality was calculated as the square root of Simpson's diversity index over productive rearrangements. In TCRdb, the immuneACCESS table is reduced to in-frame sequences with V and J assigned. These tables do not hold every clone; where another copy was compared, an unresolved V gene accounts for under half, and the others remain unexplained. D and trimming were read from the DNA, whereas the V and J calls and clone size are those reported in that table. The sample table holds about 130,000 clones, of which approximately 90% were seen once. Roughly 18% of the sample lies in the top ten.

On this clone itself: It lacks a known antigen. There are no base qualities to consult, and no much larger clone falls within one base.

Sequences LGHDT (CDR1) and YNNKEL (CDR2) are obtained from the germline V gene (reference sequence). Relative to germline, V is missing 0 bases and J is missing 4 bases, with 8 bases of the junction outside any gene match. Including cysteine and phenylalanine, the CDR3 has 17 amino acids. Just CDR3 DNA is preserved here, 51 bases in frame from base 1. What the study reported, not specific to this receptor: The amount of clinical and demographic metadata varied by source and participant and was provided uncurated.

The receptor was derived from a man aged 45-65 years with active or convalescent COVID-19. Source material: peripheral blood. The chain links TRBV3-1 (or the pseudogene TRBV3-2) with TRBJ2-2, with 7 junctional bases fitting TRBD1. The bases are TGTGCCAGCAGCCAAGATCTTCGGGGACAGAGCACCGGGGAGCTGTTTTTT. This sequence encodes CASSQDLRGQSTGELFF.